Sequencing of this T cell receptor beta chain was carried out in a study of blood T cell repertoires in COVID-19. Study in general: Both acute and convalescent COVID-19 samples were obtained from the United States, Italy and Spain. T cells, B-cell-depleted T cells, or PBMCs supplied cDNA or gDNA.

Per the authors' pipeline: Reference gene primer amplification yielded estimated nucleated cell counts. TCRdb's copy holds only in-frame clones and misses some; the assay was immunoSEQ multiplex PCR. The D gene and trimming were derived from the DNA, and the V and J assignments and clone size from that table. The repertoire includes about 49,000 clones, less than 90% of them detected once, and over 10% sits in the top ten. This clone was seen more than once but under ten times. Germline values: CDR1 MNHNY, CDR2 SVGAGI (reference sequence). Trimming shortened V by 3 bases and J by 4 bases, and 15 bases separated the two germline ends. The CDR3 is 15 amino acids.

The sample taken for sequencing was peripheral blood. The TCR sequence derives from a human donor in a cohort sampled during active COVID-19. The chain combines TRBV6-6 with TRBJ1-2; unclear D gene. In nucleotides, the CDR3 is TGTGCCAGCAGTTATGCAGGCCTGGGCCTCTATGGCTACACCTTC. Translated, it gives CASSYAGLGLYGYTF.